The sequence of this TCR beta chain was determined in a study of post-analysis software for immune sequencing data. Overall study results and limits: Patients showed TRBV5-6, TRBV5-1 and TRBV20-1 among 4 or 5 TRBV segments more frequent than in controls.

This clonotype has at least ten counts. Antigen specificity is unknown. V lost 3 bases, J lost 7 bases, and 11 bases lay in between. Germline lookup yields CDR1 SGHKS and CDR2 YYEKEE (reference sequence). The CDR3 has 13 residues. Unique molecular identifiers tagged the TCR beta cDNA libraries. TCRdb used MiXCR to reprocess the PCR reads, holding one entry per CDR3 protein. The repertoire holds about half a million distinct CDR3 sequences, with 34% as singletons. The TCR comes from a girl under 18 with multiple sclerosis. This chain joins TRBV5-5 and TRBJ2-1, with TRBD2 as a possible D gene (6 bases). The sample consisted of blood. The CDR3 DNA follows: TGTGCCAGCAGCTGGAGGGCGGGGAATGAGCAGTTCTTC. Its translation: CASSWRAGNEQFF.